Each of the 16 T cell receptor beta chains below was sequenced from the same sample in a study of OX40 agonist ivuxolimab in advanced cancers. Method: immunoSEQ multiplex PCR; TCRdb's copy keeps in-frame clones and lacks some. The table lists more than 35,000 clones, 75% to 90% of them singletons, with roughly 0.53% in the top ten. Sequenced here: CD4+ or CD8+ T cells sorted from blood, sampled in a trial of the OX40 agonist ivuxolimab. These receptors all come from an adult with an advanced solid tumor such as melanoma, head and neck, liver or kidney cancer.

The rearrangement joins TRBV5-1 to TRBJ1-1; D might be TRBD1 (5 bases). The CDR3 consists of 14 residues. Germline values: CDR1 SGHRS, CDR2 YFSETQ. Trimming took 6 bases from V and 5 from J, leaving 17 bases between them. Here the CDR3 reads CASTTTTGGTEAFF. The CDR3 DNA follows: TGCGCCAGCACCACCACAACAGGAGGGACTGAAGCTTTCTTT.

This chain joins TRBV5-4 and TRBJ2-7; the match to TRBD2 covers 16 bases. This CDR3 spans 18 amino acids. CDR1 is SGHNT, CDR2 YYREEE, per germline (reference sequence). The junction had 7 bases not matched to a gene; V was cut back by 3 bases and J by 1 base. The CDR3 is CASSWGLAGGRGSYEQYF. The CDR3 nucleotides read TGTGCCAGCAGCTGGGGACTAGCGGGGGGGCGTGGGTCCTACGAGCAGTACTTC.

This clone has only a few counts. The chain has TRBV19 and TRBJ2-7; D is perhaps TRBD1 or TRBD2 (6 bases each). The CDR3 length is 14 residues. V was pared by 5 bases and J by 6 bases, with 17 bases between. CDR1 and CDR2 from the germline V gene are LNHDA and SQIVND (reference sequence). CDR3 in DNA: TGTGCCAGTAGTCAAGGGGGACTCGCGGGCGAGCAGTACTTC. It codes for CASSQGGLAGEQYF.

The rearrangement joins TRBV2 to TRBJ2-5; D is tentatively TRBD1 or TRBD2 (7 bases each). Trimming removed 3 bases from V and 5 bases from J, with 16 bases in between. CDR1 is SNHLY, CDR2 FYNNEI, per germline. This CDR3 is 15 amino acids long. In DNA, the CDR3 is TGTGCCAGCAGTGACAGGGGGGGGCCCGGGGAGACCCAGTACTTC. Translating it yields CASSDRGGPGETQYF.

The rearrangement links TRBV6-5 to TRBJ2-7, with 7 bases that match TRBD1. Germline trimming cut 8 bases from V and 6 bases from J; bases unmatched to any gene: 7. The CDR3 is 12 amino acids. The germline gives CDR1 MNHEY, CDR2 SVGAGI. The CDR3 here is CASRNRGVEQYF. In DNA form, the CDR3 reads TGTGCCAGCCGGAACAGGGGTGTCGAGCAGTACTTC.

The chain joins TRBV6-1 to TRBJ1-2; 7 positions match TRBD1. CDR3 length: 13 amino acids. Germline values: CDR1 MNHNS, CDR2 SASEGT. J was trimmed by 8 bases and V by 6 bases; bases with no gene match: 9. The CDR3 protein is CASSKRGLEGYTF. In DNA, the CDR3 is TGTGCCAGCAGCAAGAGGGGGCTGGAGGGCTACACCTTC.

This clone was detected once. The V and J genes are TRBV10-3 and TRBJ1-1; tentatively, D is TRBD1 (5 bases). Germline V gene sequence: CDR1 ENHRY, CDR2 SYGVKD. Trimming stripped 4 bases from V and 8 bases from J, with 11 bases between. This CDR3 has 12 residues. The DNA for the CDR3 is TGTGCCATCAGTGTTGGGGGTTTAGAAGCTTTCTTT. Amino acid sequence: CAISVGGLEAFF.

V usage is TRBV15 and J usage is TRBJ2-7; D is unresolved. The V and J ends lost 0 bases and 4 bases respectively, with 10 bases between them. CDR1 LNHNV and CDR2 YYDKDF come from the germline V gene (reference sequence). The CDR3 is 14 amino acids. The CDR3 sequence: CATSRDRVAYEQYF. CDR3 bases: TGTGCCACCAGCAGAGATAGAGTGGCGTACGAGCAGTACTTC.

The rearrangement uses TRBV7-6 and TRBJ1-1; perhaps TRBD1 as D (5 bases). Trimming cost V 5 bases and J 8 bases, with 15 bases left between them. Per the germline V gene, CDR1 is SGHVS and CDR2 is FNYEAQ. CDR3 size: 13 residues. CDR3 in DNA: TGTGCCAGCAGCCCCACCAGACAGACAGAAGCTTTCTTT. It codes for CASSPTRQTEAFF.

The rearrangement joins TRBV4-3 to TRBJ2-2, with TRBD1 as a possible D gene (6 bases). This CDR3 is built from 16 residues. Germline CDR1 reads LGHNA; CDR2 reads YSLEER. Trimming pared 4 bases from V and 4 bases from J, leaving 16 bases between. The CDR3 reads CASSPREQGGTGELFF. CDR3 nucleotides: TGCGCCAGCAGCCCCAGAGAACAGGGTGGCACCGGGGAGCTGTTTTTT.

The CDR3 bases are TGTGCCAGCAGCCCCTCAAGAAACTATGGCTACACCTTC. It encodes CASSPSRNYGYTF. The chain has TRBV11-2 and TRBJ1-2, with no clear D. The V end lost 5 bases, the J end lost 2 bases, and 9 bases lay between the germline ends. Germline V CDR1 and CDR2: SGHAT, FQNNGV. The CDR3 sequence is 13 residues long.

CDR3 bases: TGTGCCAGCAGCCTGGTGCGGACAGGGGCGAACACCGGGGAGCTGTTTTTT. Amino acid sequence: CASSLVRTGANTGELFF. The J gene is TRBJ2-2, the V gene TRBV7-3, with 9 bases matching TRBD1. Unmatched junction bases numbered 7, after V lost 5 bases and J lost 0 bases. There are 17 residues in the CDR3. Germline CDR1 and CDR2: SGHTA and FQGTGA.

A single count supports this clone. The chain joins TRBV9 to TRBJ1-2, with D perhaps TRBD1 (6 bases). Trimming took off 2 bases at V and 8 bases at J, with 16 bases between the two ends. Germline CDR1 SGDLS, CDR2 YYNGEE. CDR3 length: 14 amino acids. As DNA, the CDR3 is TGTGCCAGCAGCGTCACCGACAGGATGGGCGGCTACACCTTC. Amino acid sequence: CASSVTDRMGGYTF.

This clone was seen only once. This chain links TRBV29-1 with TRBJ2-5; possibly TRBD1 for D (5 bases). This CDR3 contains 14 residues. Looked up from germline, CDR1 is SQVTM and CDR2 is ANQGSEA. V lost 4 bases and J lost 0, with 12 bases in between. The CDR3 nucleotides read TGCAGCGTTGTTCCAGGGAATCACCAAGAGACCCAGTACTTC. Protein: CSVVPGNHQETQYF.

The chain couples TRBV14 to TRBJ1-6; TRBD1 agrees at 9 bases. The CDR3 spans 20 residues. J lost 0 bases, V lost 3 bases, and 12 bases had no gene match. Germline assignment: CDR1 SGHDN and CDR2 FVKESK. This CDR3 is CASSHIILWGQGSYNSPLHF. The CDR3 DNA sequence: TGTGCCAGCAGCCATATTATATTGTGGGGACAGGGCTCCTATAATTCACCCCTCCACTTT. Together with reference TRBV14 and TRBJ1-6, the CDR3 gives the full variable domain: EAGVTQFPSHSVIEKGQTVTLRCDPISGHDNLYWYRRVMGKEIKFLLHFVKESKQDESGMPNNRFLAERTGGTYSTLKVQPAELEDSGVYFCASSHIILWGQGSYNSPLHFGNGTRLTVT.

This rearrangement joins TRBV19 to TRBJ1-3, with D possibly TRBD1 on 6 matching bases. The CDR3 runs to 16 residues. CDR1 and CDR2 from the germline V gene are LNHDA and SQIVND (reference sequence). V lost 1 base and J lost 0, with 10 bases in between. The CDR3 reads CASSIVLQGSGNTIYF. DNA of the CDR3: TGTGCCAGTAGTATAGTCCTACAGGGCTCTGGAAACACCATATATTTT.